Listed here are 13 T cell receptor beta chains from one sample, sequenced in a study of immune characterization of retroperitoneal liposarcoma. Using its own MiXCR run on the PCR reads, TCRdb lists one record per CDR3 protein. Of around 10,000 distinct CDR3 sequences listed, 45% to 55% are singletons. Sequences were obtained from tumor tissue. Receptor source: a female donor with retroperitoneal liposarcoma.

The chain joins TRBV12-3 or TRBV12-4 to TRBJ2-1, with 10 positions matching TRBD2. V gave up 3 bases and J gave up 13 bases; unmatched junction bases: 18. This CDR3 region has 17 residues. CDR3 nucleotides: TGTGCCAGCAGTTTGCGGGGGGCTAGCGGGAGAAAAGAGACCCAGTTCTTC. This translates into CASSLRGASGRKETQFF.

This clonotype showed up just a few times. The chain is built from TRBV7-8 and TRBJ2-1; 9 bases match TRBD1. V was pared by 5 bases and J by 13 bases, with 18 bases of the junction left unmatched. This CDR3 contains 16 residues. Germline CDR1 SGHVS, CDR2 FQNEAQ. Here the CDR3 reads CASSPSRQGGVETQFF. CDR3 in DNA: TGTGCCAGCAGCCCCTCTAGACAGGGGGGTGTGGAGACCCAGTTCTTC.

The CDR3 protein is CASRRDRGYPDTQYF. In DNA form, the CDR3 reads TGTGCCAGCAGACGGGACAGGGGGTACCCAGATACGCAGTATTTT. V gene TRBV6-1 combines with J gene TRBJ2-5; 11 bases map to TRBD1. TRBJ2-3 matches the DNA end more closely, so the J call is doubtful. Germline lookup yields CDR1 MNHNS and CDR2 SASEGT. This CDR3 comprises 15 residues.

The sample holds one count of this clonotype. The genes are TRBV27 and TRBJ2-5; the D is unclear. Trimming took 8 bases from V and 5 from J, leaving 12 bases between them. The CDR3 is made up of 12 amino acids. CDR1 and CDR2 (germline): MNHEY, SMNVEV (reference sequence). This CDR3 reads CASGELWETQYF. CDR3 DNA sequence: TGTGCCAGCGGAGAGTTATGGGAGACCCAGTACTTC.

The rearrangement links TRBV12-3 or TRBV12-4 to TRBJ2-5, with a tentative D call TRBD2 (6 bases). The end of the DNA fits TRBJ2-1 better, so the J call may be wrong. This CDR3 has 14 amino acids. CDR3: CASRYSGTGETQFF. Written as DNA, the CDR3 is TGTGCCAGCAGGTACTCAGGGACGGGAGAGACCCAGTTCTTC.

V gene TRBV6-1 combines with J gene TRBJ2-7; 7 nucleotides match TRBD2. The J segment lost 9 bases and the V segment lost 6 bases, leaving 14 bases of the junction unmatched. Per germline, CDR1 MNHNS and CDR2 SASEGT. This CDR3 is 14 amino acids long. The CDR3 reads CASRISGTYPGQYF. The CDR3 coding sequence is TGTGCCAGCAGGATAAGCGGGACCTACCCCGGGCAGTACTTC.

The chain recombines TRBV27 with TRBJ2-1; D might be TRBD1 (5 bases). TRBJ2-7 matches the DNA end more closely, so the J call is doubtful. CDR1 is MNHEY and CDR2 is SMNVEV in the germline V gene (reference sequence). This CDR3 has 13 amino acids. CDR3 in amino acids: CASSFQGPRKQYF. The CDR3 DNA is TGTGCCAGCAGTTTCCAGGGCCCTCGGAAGCAGTACTTC.

The CDR3 DNA is TGTGCCAGCAGTTTATCCGGACTAGCGAGAGAGGTGGACAATGAGCAGTTCTTC. It translates to CASSLSGLAREVDNEQFF. The V call is TRBV27, the J call TRBJ2-1; 9 positions match TRBD2. The CDR3 sequence is 18 residues long. Germline CDR1 reads MNHEY; CDR2 reads SMNVEV (reference sequence). Germline trimming cut 0 bases from V and 5 bases from J; bases unmatched to any gene: 11.

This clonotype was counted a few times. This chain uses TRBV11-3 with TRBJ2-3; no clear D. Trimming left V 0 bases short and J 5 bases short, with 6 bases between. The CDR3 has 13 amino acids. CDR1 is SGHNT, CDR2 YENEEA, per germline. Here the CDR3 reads CASSLDSRDTQYF. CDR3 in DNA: TGTGCCAGCAGCTTAGATAGTCGAGATACGCAGTATTTT.

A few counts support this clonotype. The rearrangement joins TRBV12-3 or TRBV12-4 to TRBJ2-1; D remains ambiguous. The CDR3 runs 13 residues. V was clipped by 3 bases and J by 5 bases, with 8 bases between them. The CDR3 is CASSFLTDNEQFF. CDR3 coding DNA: TGTGCCAGCAGTTTTTTGACGGACAATGAGCAGTTCTTC.

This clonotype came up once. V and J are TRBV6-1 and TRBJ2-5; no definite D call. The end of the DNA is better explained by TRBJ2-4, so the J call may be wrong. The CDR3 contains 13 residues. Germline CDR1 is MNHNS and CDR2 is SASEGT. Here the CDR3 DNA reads TGTGCCAGCAGTGCGGGCCCGCTAAACATTCAGTACTTC. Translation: CASSAGPLNIQYF.

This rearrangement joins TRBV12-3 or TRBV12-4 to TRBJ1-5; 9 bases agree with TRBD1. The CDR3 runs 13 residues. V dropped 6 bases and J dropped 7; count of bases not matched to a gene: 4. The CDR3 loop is CASRGQGRQPQHF. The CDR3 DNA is TGTGCCAGCAGAGGACAGGGGAGGCAGCCCCAGCATTTT.

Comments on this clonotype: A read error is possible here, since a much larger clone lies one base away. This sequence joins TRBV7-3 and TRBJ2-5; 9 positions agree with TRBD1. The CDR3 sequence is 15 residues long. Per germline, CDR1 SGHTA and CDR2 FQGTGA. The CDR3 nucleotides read TGTGCCAACAGCCCCTGGGGGACAGGGTTAAATGAGCAGTACTTC. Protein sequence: CANSPWGTGLNEQYF.